The rows below give T cell receptor beta chains drawn from one sample of a study of T cell responses to AZD1222 COVID-19 vaccine. Profiling relied on immunoSEQ multiplex PCR, and the TCRdb table lists in-frame clones only, not all of them. The profile shows more than 140,000 clones, about nine tenths of them singletons. The sample consisted of peripheral blood, taken on day 0 of MenACWY control vaccination. The receptors here all came from an adult in good health. The CDR3 runs from the conserved cysteine through the conserved F or W. D genes are given only for firm matches. Only some rows state a clone size, as once, few, many or a class for expanded clones.

d_call | clone_size | j_call | v_call | cdr3_nt | cdr3_aa
- | - | TRBJ2-2 | TRBV4-3 | TGCGCCAGCAGCCAAGAGATAACCGGGGAGCTGTTTTTT | CASSQEITGELFF
TRBD2 | - | TRBJ2-2 | TRBV7-9 | TGTGCCAGCGAAGACGGGACTAGCGGGACCCCGAACACCGGGGAGCTGTTTTTT | CASEDGTSGTPNTGELFF
TRBD1 | - | TRBJ2-1 | TRBV4-3 | TGCGCCAGCAGCCGCCGGACAGGGTCAAATGAGCAGTTCTTC | CASSRRTGSNEQFF
TRBD1 | once | TRBJ1-5 | TRBV28 | TGTGCCAGCAGTGGGGACAGGGGCAATCAGCCCCAGCATTTT | CASSGDRGNQPQHF
- | - | TRBJ2-5 | TRBV18 | TGTGCCAGCTCACCGGCGGGGGCAGAGACCCAGTACTTC | CASSPAGAETQYF
- | - | TRBJ2-2 | TRBV30 | TGTGCCTGGAACCCGGACCGGGGCACCGGGGAGCTGTTTTTT | CAWNPDRGTGELFF
- | - | TRBJ1-2 | TRBV27 | TGTGCCAGCAGTTTAGGGGCGGGGTATGGCTACACCTTC | CASSLGAGYGYTF
- | - | TRBJ2-7 | TRBV18 | TGTGCCAGCTCACCACCGTCACAGTCCTACGAGCAGTACTTC | CASSPPSQSYEQYF
TRBD1 | - | TRBJ2-7 | TRBV7-6 | TGTGCCAGCAGCCCCCGGGACAGAAACTACGAGCAGTACTTC | CASSPRDRNYEQYF
- | - | TRBJ2-2 | TRBV7-2 | TGTGCCAGCAGCTTAGATGTTGGCGTCAAAGGTCGGTTTTTT | CASSLDVGVKGRFF
TRBD2 | - | TRBJ2-3 | TRBV5-1 | TGCGCCAGCCGTCTAGCGGGGGATACAGATACGCAGTATTTT | CASRLAGDTDTQYF
- | - | TRBJ2-1 | TRBV9 | TGTGCCAGCAGCGTAGTAACAGGTCGCGCTTGGAATGAGCAGTTCTTC | CASSVVTGRAWNEQFF
TRBD2 | - | TRBJ2-1 | TRBV18 | TGTGCCAGCTCACCCCGGACTAGCGAGTACAATGAGCAGTTCTTC | CASSPRTSEYNEQFF
- | - | TRBJ1-1 | TRBV4-2 | TGTGCCAGCAGCCAAGAAACAGCACTATTGAACACTGAAGCTTTCTTT | CASSQETALLNTEAFF
- | - | TRBJ1-2 | TRBV5-1 | - | CASSSSGNYGYTF
- | - | TRBJ1-4 | TRBV5-5 | TGTGCCAGCAGCCTCATCACCTTGACAGGAAATGAAAAACTGTTTTTT | CASSLITLTGNEKLFF
TRBD2 | once | TRBJ2-5 | TRBV20-1 | TGCAGTGCTAGTCCTAGCGGGGGCGAGACCCAGTACTTC | CSASPSGGETQYF
- | - | TRBJ1-4 | TRBV7-2 | TGTGCCAGCAGCTTAAATGGGGCGGCTAATGAAAAACTGTTTTTT | CASSLNGAANEKLFF
- | once | TRBJ2-1 | TRBV18 | TGTGCCAGCTCACCCTTCCTGGCGGAGAACAATGAGCAGTTCTTC | CASSPFLAENNEQFF
TRBD2 | - | TRBJ2-1 | TRBV18 | TGTGCCAGCTCACCACTAGCGGGAGGTGGTGATGAGCAGTTCTTC | CASSPLAGGGDEQFF
TRBD1 | - | TRBJ1-2 | TRBV6-5 | TGTGCCAGCAAAATCGACCCGGGACAGTGGTATGGCTACACCTTC | CASKIDPGQWYGYTF
- | - | TRBJ1-2 | TRBV13 | TGTGCCAGCAGCTACCTGGGGGAAGGCTACACCTTC | CASSYLGEGYTF
- | - | TRBJ1-1 | TRBV28 | TGTGCCAGCAGCTCCGCCACTGAAGCTTTCTTT | CASSSATEAFF
- | - | TRBJ1-4 | TRBV3-1/TRBV3-2 | TGTGCCAGCAGCCAAGGGCTGGATCCGGTGGGTGAAAAACTGTTTTTT | CASSQGLDPVGEKLFF
- | - | TRBJ1-2 | TRBV28 | TGTGCCAGCAGTTTCAGTCAGGGGACCTACTATGGCTACACCTTC | CASSFSQGTYYGYTF
TRBD1 | - | TRBJ1-4 | TRBV4-1 | TGCGCCAGCAGCCGCGGACAGGCGGCCACTAATGAAAAACTGTTTTTT | CASSRGQAATNEKLFF
- | once | TRBJ1-1 | TRBV7-3 | TGTGCCAGCAGCCGAGACGGGGGCACTGAAGCTTTCTTT | CASSRDGGTEAFF
- | - | TRBJ2-7 | TRBV11-2 | TGTGCCAGCAGCTCTTCCCGGGGGCGCAGAGCCTACGAGCAGTACTTC | CASSSSRGRRAYEQYF